This T cell receptor (beta chain) was observed in a study of CD8 T cells in Susac syndrome (dated by TCRdb to about 2019). Background for the entire study: The study used repertoire sequencing to test whether antigen drove CD8+ T cell activation and differentiation in Susac syndrome. CD8+ T cell repertoire clonality was compared between 11 to 12 healthy donors, around 14 Susac syndrome patients and roughly 15 multiple sclerosis patients. What the study reported, not specific to this receptor: The number of individuals in the TCR sequencing and HLA analysis was recognized as being relatively small.

Peripheral blood CD8+ and CD4+ T cells from healthy donors, Susac syndrome patients and multiple sclerosis patients were profiled using high-throughput TCR beta sequencing. The multiple sclerosis controls were treatment-naive patients who had stable or active relapsing-remitting disease and met the revised McDonald criteria. Bulk CD8+ and CD4+ T cells were purified by magnetic negative isolation, while CD8+ TEMRA cells were enriched using FACS. Blood was collected in EDTA tubes and processed within 24 hours, with PBMCs isolated through density gradient centrifugation. PBMCs intended for TCR sequencing were frozen in liquid nitrogen and were later thawed in a 37 degrees C water bath. Purity of sorted or isolated CD4+, CD8+ and CD8+ TEMRA cells was at least 90%. RNA was extracted using the RNeasy kit, and roughly 0.5 to 1 ug of the RNA was reverse transcribed with random hexamers. The immunoSEQ multiplex PCR assay, covering 54 Vbeta and 13 Jbeta segments, was used to amplify TCR beta CDR3 regions. Bias from PCR amplification was corrected by using a synthetic template baseline for primer optimization and for computational correction. On the study's bioinformatics: Only productive sequences were kept, with reads annotated to V, D and J genes according to IMGT and analyzed in immunoSEQ Analyzer. To calculate clonality, Shannon entropy was normalized by log2 of the number of productive unique sequences and then subtracted from one. For each patient and control, public and private clones were evaluated among the 100 most prevalent clones. A clone was defined as Susac-specific if it was absent from the healthy and MS cohorts, from about 1,100 published viral clones and from other ImmuneACCESS disease sequences. The public reads were reanalyzed by TCRdb: fastp trimming at Q25, MiXCR alignment, in-frame beta chains only. For every CDR3 protein sequence, its rows merge into one entry that carries the most common genes and DNA. TCRdb's processing, not the authors', yielded these V and J calls. This sample lists approximately 120,000 distinct CDR3 sequences; 80% to 95% were detected once. Approximately 0.31% of the sample is held by the ten biggest clonotypes.

Cut back by 0 bases and 2 bases, the V and J ends lie 8 bases apart. There are 15 amino acids in the CDR3, from cysteine to phenylalanine inclusive. Of the read, only the CDR3 DNA is kept; its 45 bases are in frame from base 1. This clonotype turned up a few times. What antigen it recognizes has not been identified. Qualities for individual bases were not recorded, and no much larger clone is one base off. Sequences were obtained from CD8+ T cells from PBMCs. This receptor was taken from a human donor with multiple sclerosis. The V and J segments used are TRBV12-3 or TRBV12-4 and TRBJ2-1, and perhaps TRBD2 as D gene, on 6 matching bases. The CDR3 region has the sequence CASSLAGGPYNEQFF. The DNA is as follows: TGTGCCAGCAGTTTAGCGGGAGGACCCTACAATGAGCAGTTCTTC.